Below are 16 T cell receptor beta chains sequenced from a single sample in a study of T cell responses to AZD1222 COVID-19 vaccine. Sequenced by immunoSEQ multiplex PCR; TCRdb stores in-frame clones only, minus some. Here the sample spans around 270,000 clones, roughly 93% being singletons. The sample in question was peripheral blood, obtained 28 days after the second AZD1222 dose. The source of these receptors is an adult who received the AZD1222 COVID-19 vaccine.

The chain recombines TRBV2 with TRBJ1-6; the D gene is possibly TRBD1 (6 bases). The CDR3 is 13 amino acids. V lost 2 bases, J lost 10 bases, and 9 bases lay in between. Germline V lookup: CDR1 SNHLY, CDR2 FYNNEI. This CDR3 is CASSEQGPSPLHF. For the CDR3, the DNA is TGTGCCAGCAGTGAACAGGGGCCGTCACCCCTCCACTTT.

The chain carries TRBV2 and TRBJ2-7; maybe TRBD2 (6 bases). V was shortened by 4 bases and J by 3 bases, with 16 bases between the two germline ends. Germline V CDR1 and CDR2: SNHLY, FYNNEI. The CDR3 covers 15 residues. CDR3 region: CASSVGLSTIYEQYF. The DNA for the CDR3 is TGTGCCAGCAGTGTTGGACTATCCACCATCTACGAGCAGTACTTC.

This chain uses TRBV3-1 (or the pseudogene TRBV3-2) with TRBJ1-1, with D possibly matching TRBD1 (5 bases). The CDR3 totals 12 residues. V dropped 4 bases and J dropped 7 bases, with 10 bases sitting between them. CDR1 is LGHDT, CDR2 YNNKEL, per germline (reference sequence). CDR3 amino acids: CASSRTGGEAFF. The CDR3 bases are TGTGCCAGCAGCCGTACAGGAGGTGAAGCTTTCTTT.

V gene TRBV14 combines with J gene TRBJ2-1, with TRBD1 matching 10 bases. The V and J ends lost 9 bases and 4 bases, in that order; junction bases with no gene match: 18. This CDR3 contains 18 residues. The V gene's germline CDR1 is SGHDN and CDR2 FVKESK. The CDR3 loop is CARPTSIPGTGAYNEQFF. The CDR3 region has the DNA TGTGCCAGACCAACCTCCATCCCCGGGACAGGGGCGTACAATGAGCAGTTCTTC.

The chain carries TRBV2 and TRBJ2-3; 12 bases fit TRBD2. The V gene end was trimmed by 8 bases and the J gene end by 1 base; junction bases not matched to a gene: 7. Looked up from germline, CDR1 is SNHLY and CDR2 is FYNNEI. The CDR3 spans 16 residues. The CDR3 protein is CASSLLAGGGTDTQYF. CDR3 DNA sequence: TGTGCCAGCTCCCTACTAGCGGGAGGTGGCACAGATACGCAGTATTTT.

The chain is built from TRBV2 and TRBJ1-4, with a weak D call TRBD1 (5 bases). Trimming stripped 7 bases from V and 4 bases from J, with 13 bases between. The length of the CDR3 is 14 residues. Germline CDR1 reads SNHLY; CDR2 reads FYNNEI. Here the CDR3 reads CASTLDRYNEKLFF. Here the CDR3 DNA reads TGTGCCAGCACCCTTGACAGATATAATGAAAAACTGTTTTTT.

The rearrangement joins TRBV7-9 to TRBJ1-1, with D possibly TRBD1 on 5 matching bases. Trimming removed 5 bases at V and 4 bases at J, with 11 bases between. The germline V gene has CDR1 SEHNR and CDR2 FQNEAQ (reference sequence). This CDR3 has 13 residues. This CDR3 is CASSPQGGTEAFF. In nucleotides, the CDR3 is TGTGCCAGCAGCCCCCAGGGTGGCACTGAAGCTTTCTTT.

The CDR3 spells CASSLAGANTGELFF. CDR3 coding DNA: TGCGCCAGCAGCCTAGCGGGGGCCAACACCGGGGAGCTGTTTTTT. This chain connects TRBV5-1 to TRBJ2-2; 10 bases agree with TRBD2. Germline loops: CDR1 SGHRS, CDR2 YFSETQ. The CDR3 is made up of 15 amino acids. V shed 4 bases and J 2 bases; nucleotides not matched to a gene: 2.

This rearrangement joins TRBV29-1 to TRBJ2-3, with 10 bases lining up with TRBD1. Per germline, CDR1 SQVTM and CDR2 ANQGSEA. V trimming: 7 bases; J trimming: 6 bases; junction bases outside the gene matches: 16. This CDR3 has 16 amino acids. The CDR3 nucleotides read TGCAGCGCACATTTGGGAGACAGGGGGCGTTTCGATACGCAGTATTTT. Translated: CSAHLGDRGRFDTQYF.

The rearrangement links TRBV5-5 to TRBJ2-1; unclear D gene. This CDR3 has 12 amino acids. The V gene's germline CDR1 is SGHKS and CDR2 YYEKEE (reference sequence). V shed 2 bases and J shed 9 bases, with 9 bases lying between them. CDR3 coding DNA: TGTGCCAGCAGCTTAACTCGGCTTGAGCAGTTCTTC. Residues: CASSLTRLEQFF.

J is TRBJ1-1 and V is TRBV28; D gene ambiguous. Germline V gene sequence: CDR1 MDHEN, CDR2 SYDVKM. V lost 3 bases, J lost 7 bases, and 9 bases lay in between. The CDR3 contains 12 residues. The CDR3 protein is CASSFAGIEAFF. DNA of the CDR3: TGTGCCAGCAGTTTCGCCGGTATTGAAGCTTTCTTT.

This chain uses TRBV19 with TRBJ1-3; D not certain. Trimming left V 4 bases short and J 4 bases short, with 14 bases between. CDR1 is LNHDA and CDR2 is SQIVND in the germline V gene (reference sequence). CDR3 length: 15 amino acids. This CDR3 reads CASSTGFTGGNTIYF. Here the CDR3 DNA reads TGTGCCAGTAGTACCGGATTCACGGGAGGAAACACCATATATTTT.

This chain connects TRBV6-5 to TRBJ1-2; 10 nucleotides match TRBD1. The CDR3 runs 15 residues. Germline loops: CDR1 MNHEY, CDR2 SVGAGI. Germline trimming cut 11 bases from V and 6 bases from J; bases unmatched to any gene: 15. This CDR3 reads CAAIVPTGGVDGYTF. In DNA form, the CDR3 reads TGTGCCGCCATCGTCCCGACAGGGGGCGTTGATGGCTACACCTTC.

This clone was detected a few times. The chain carries TRBV14 and TRBJ1-6, with D unclear. The CDR3 runs to 16 residues. V was cut by 1 base and J by 4 bases, with 11 bases left in between. CDR1 is SGHDN, CDR2 FVKESK, per germline. This chain's CDR3 is CASSQVGLGYNSPLHF. The CDR3 DNA reads TGTGCCAGCAGCCAAGTGGGGTTGGGGTATAATTCACCCCTCCACTTT.

This clone has a single count. The rearrangement links TRBV28 to TRBJ1-1, with TRBD1 matching 7 bases. The germline V gene encodes CDR1 MDHEN and CDR2 SYDVKM. V was clipped by 7 bases and J by 1 base; unmatched bases: 6. The CDR3 spans 14 residues. The CDR3 nucleotides read TGTGCCAGCACCCCTGGGACAGAGAACACTGAAGCTTTCTTT. Encoded protein: CASTPGTENTEAFF.

In its sample, this clone was seen a few times. This chain joins TRBV19 and TRBJ1-2; 7 bases map to TRBD1. The germline CDR1 and CDR2 sequences are LNHDA and SQIVND (reference sequence). CDR3 length: 15 residues. V was pared by 5 bases and J by 0 bases, with 6 bases of the junction left unmatched. CDR3 amino acids: CASSAGGGTNYGYTF. As DNA, the CDR3 is TGTGCCAGTAGTGCAGGGGGGGGCACTAACTATGGCTACACCTTC.